These 26 T cell receptor beta chains came from one sample sequenced in a study of T cell repertoires in cytomegalovirus infection. TCRdb reprocessed the reads via MiXCR and lists one record per CDR3 protein. This sample yields around 450,000 distinct CDR3 sequences, of which about a third are seen a single time; roughly 13% belongs to the top ten. The specimen was PBMCs. These receptors originate from a human donor in good health (CMV status not recorded). Some clones in this sample may be carry-over from other donors' samples.

With respect to this clonotype: An end of the junction differs from the germline gene, which may be a read error. J is TRBJ2-7 and V is TRBV7-9, with D uncertain. The CDR3 covers 15 residues. Germline V gene sequence: CDR1 SEHNR, CDR2 FQNEAQ (reference sequence). The CDR3 loop is CDSSSHPGLTYEHYF. Here the CDR3 DNA reads TGTGACAGCAGCTCCCATCCGGGCTTAACCTACGAGCATTACTTC.

This chain links TRBV29-1 with TRBJ1-1; D is ambiguous. Germline loops: CDR1 SQVTM, CDR2 ANQGSEA. Trimming took 4 bases from V and 4 from J, leaving 10 bases between them. There are 12 residues in the CDR3. CDR3 sequence reads: CSVVGVSTEAFF. DNA for the CDR3: TGCAGCGTTGTGGGTGTTTCCACTGAAGCTTTCTTT.

The rearrangement uses TRBV28 and TRBJ2-1; 7 nucleotides agree with TRBD2. Trimming took 5 bases from V and 0 from J; bases not matched to a gene: 10. This CDR3 is built from 17 residues. Germline V gene lookup returns CDR1 MDHEN and CDR2 SYDVKM. CDR3 residues: CASSDPGGGSSYNEQFF. CDR3 nucleotides: TGTGCCAGCAGTGACCCTGGGGGGGGGAGCTCCTACAATGAGCAGTTCTTC.

The chain carries TRBV28 and TRBJ2-5, with 7 positions matching TRBD2. This CDR3 is built from 17 residues. Germline trimming cut 2 bases from V and 2 bases from J; bases unmatched to any gene: 11. Germline assignment: CDR1 MDHEN and CDR2 SYDVKM. CDR3 DNA sequence: TGTGCCAGCAGTTTAGATCCAGGAGGGGACTATCAAGAGACCCAGTACTTC. It specifies CASSLDPGGDYQETQYF.

This clonotype was detected only a few times. This chain connects TRBV7-9 to TRBJ1-2, with TRBD1 as a possible D gene (6 bases). V was pared by 5 bases and J by 8 bases, with 12 bases between. From germline, CDR1 is SEHNR and CDR2 FQNEAQ (reference sequence). This CDR3 region has 12 residues. CDR3 residues: CASSGEGGGYTF. The CDR3, as DNA: TGTGCCAGCAGCGGTGAGGGGGGCGGCTACACCTTC.

This clonotype appeared many times. The rearrangement joins TRBV11-2 to TRBJ2-5; D remains ambiguous. Trimming stripped 1 base from V and 1 base from J, with 10 bases between. Germline CDR1 SGHAT, CDR2 FQNNGV. The CDR3 runs 15 residues. CDR3 sequence: CASSLGGRRQETQYF. The CDR3 DNA reads TGTGCCAGCAGCTTAGGAGGACGCCGCCAAGAGACCCAGTACTTC. The full variable domain, in which reference TRBV11-2 and TRBJ2-5 provide the parts outside the CDR3, is EAGVAQSPRYKIIEKRQSVAFWCNPISGHATLYWYQQILGQGPKLLIQFQNNGVVDDSQLPKDRFSAERLKGVDSTLKIQPAKLEDSAVYLCASSLGGRRQETQYFGPGTRLLVL.

The sample holds a few counts of this clonotype. The genes are TRBV25-1 and TRBJ1-2, with 7 bases fitting TRBD1. Germline CDR1 MGHDK, CDR2 SYGVNS. Unmatched junction bases numbered 3, after V lost 3 bases and J lost 2 bases. The CDR3 covers 14 residues. CDR3 loop: CASSDQGGNYGYTF. The CDR3 DNA reads as TGTGCCAGCAGTGATCAGGGGGGAAACTATGGCTACACCTTC.

This clonotype has just one count. This may come from a read error, since a much larger clone is one base off. The conserved phenylalanine or tryptophan is not found at the CDR3 terminus, so this likely reflects a read error. The chain couples TRBV19 to TRBJ2-7; 11 bases are a match to TRBD1. Germline trimming cut 5 bases from V and 2 bases from J; bases unmatched to any gene: 5. CDR3 size: 15 residues. In germline, CDR1 is LNHDA, CDR2 SQIVND (reference sequence). CDR3: CASSPGQGATYEQYL. DNA of the CDR3: TGTGCCAGTAGTCCCGGACAGGGGGCTACCTACGAGCAGTACCTC.

This chain uses TRBV2 with TRBJ1-2; D is undetermined. The CDR3 has 12 residues. The V and J ends lost 6 bases and 4 bases respectively, with 9 bases between them. Germline V lookup: CDR1 SNHLY, CDR2 FYNNEI. The CDR3 bases are TGTGCCAGCAGGAGGCAGATCTATGGCTACACCTTC. Translation: CASRRQIYGYTF.

This chain links TRBV7-9 with TRBJ2-3, with D perhaps assigned TRBD1 or TRBD2 (5 bases each). CDR3 length equals 16 residues. Trimming cost V 4 bases and J 5 bases, with 19 bases left between them. Germline V lookup: CDR1 SEHNR, CDR2 FQNEAQ (reference sequence). Here the CDR3 reads CASSSPFGDPGDTQYF. As DNA, the CDR3 is TGTGCCAGCAGCTCTCCATTCGGGGACCCGGGAGATACGCAGTATTTT.

This clonotype was seen more than once but under ten times. This chain uses TRBV24-1 with TRBJ2-1, with TRBD1 matching 7 bases. J gave up 5 bases and V 3 bases, and 3 bases lay outside the gene matches. The CDR3 contains 14 residues. CDR1 is KGHDR, CDR2 SFDVKD, per germline. CDR3 residues: CATSDGDRDNEQFF. The CDR3 region has the DNA TGTGCCACCAGTGATGGTGACAGGGACAATGAGCAGTTCTTC.

This clonotype showed up just a few times. This chain uses TRBV6-2 or TRBV6-3 with TRBJ1-1, with a tentative D call TRBD1 (5 bases). The V gene lost 6 bases and the J gene lost 5 bases, with 16 bases spanning the gap. Germline CDR1 reads MNHEY; CDR2 reads SVGEGT. The CDR3 has 14 residues. The CDR3, as DNA: TGTGCCAGCAGCGTTGGGGCGGTGGTTACTGAAGCTTTCTTT. Protein product: CASSVGAVVTEAFF.

This chain links TRBV4-1 with TRBJ2-3; 7 bases fit TRBD2. The CDR3 consists of 16 residues. V trimming: 1 base; J trimming: 5 bases; junction bases outside the gene matches: 9. Germline CDR1 and CDR2: MGHRA and YSYEKL. The CDR3 is CASSQVEGSGGDTQYF. The CDR3 DNA reads as TGCGCCAGCAGCCAAGTTGAGGGGTCGGGGGGAGATACGCAGTATTTT.

Ten or more counts support this clonotype. This chain connects TRBV7-2 to TRBJ2-1; TRBD1 is a possible D gene (6 bases). Trimming took 2 bases from V and 0 from J, leaving 11 bases between them. The CDR3 contains 16 residues. Germline V gene data show CDR1 as SGHTA and CDR2 as FQGNSA. The CDR3 sequence: CASSLPGDPSYNEQFF. CDR3 nucleotides: TGTGCCAGCAGCTTACCAGGGGATCCCTCCTACAATGAGCAGTTCTTC.

The genes are TRBV4-2 and TRBJ2-7; perhaps TRBD1 as D (6 bases). The CDR3 loop spans 13 amino acids. CDR1 and CDR2 (germline): LGHNA, YNFKEQ. V was pared by 3 bases and J by 5 bases, with 11 bases between. The CDR3 DNA reads as TGTGCCAGCAGCCAGACCCAGGGGAACGAGCAGTACTTC. Protein product: CASSQTQGNEQYF.

Comments on this clonotype: A read error is likely, as this CDR3 ends without the conserved phenylalanine or tryptophan. J is TRBJ2-2 and V is TRBV6-6; 11 nucleotides agree with TRBD1. The germline gives CDR1 MNHNY, CDR2 SVGAGI (reference sequence). The CDR3 sequence is 16 residues long. With V trimmed by 7 bases and J by 4 bases, 8 bases remained unmatched. The CDR3 region has the DNA TGTGCCAGCACCGACTGGACAGGGGGCGGCACCGGGGAGCTGTTTTTG. Protein: CASTDWTGGGTGELFL.

In its sample, this clonotype was seen a few times. V gene TRBV6-1 combines with J gene TRBJ1-5; D gene unclear. V lost 5 bases to trimming and J lost 3 bases, with 14 bases between them. Germline CDR1 is MNHNS and CDR2 is SASEGT. The CDR3 totals 15 residues. CDR3 nucleotides: TGTGCCAGCAGTACCTCCGGACGCAACAATCAGCCCCAGCATTTT. Translation gives CASSTSGRNNQPQHF.

This chain connects TRBV9 to TRBJ2-1, with 8 bases matching TRBD1. With V trimmed by 3 bases and J by 7 bases, 15 bases remained unmatched. Germline CDR1 SGDLS, CDR2 YYNGEE. This CDR3 is built from 17 residues. The chain's CDR3 is CASSDLLGQGDKNEQFF. The CDR3 DNA reads TGTGCCAGCAGCGATCTGCTCGGACAGGGTGATAAAAATGAGCAGTTCTTC.

This clonotype was counted between two and nine times. The chain combines TRBV5-1 with TRBJ2-7; possibly TRBD1 for D (6 bases). Trimming shortened V by 0 bases and J by 3 bases, and 10 bases separated the two germline ends. Germline V gene sequence: CDR1 SGHRS, CDR2 YFSETQ. This CDR3 contains 14 residues. The CDR3 spells CASSLDRVVYEQYF. CDR3 nucleotides: TGCGCCAGCAGCTTGGACAGGGTAGTCTACGAGCAGTACTTC.

The chain has TRBV20-1 and TRBJ2-7; 12 bases line up with TRBD2. Germline V gives CDR1 DFQATT, CDR2 SNEGSKA (reference sequence). The CDR3 is 18 residues long. The V segment lost 2 bases and the J segment 2 bases; nucleotides outside the gene matches: 13. The CDR3 coding sequence is TGCAGTGCTAGACCAACCGCCCCGACTAGCGGGGGCCCCTACGAGCAGTACTTC. Residues: CSARPTAPTSGGPYEQYF.

The chain couples TRBV28 to TRBJ2-5; D is ambiguous. The germline V gene has CDR1 MDHEN and CDR2 SYDVKM. Trimming pared 3 bases from V and 3 bases from J, leaving 8 bases between. This CDR3 region has 13 residues. Written as DNA, the CDR3 is TGTGCCAGCAGTTTCGGCAGTAAAGAGACCCAGTACTTC. Its translation: CASSFGSKETQYF. Full variable domain (missing parts from reference TRBV28 and TRBJ2-5): DVKVTQSSRYLVKRTGEKVFLECVQDMDHENMFWYRQDPGLGLRLIYFSYDVKMKEKGDIPEGYSVSREKKERFSLILESASTNQTSMYLCASSFGSKETQYFGPGTRLLVL.

The rearrangement links TRBV6-2 or TRBV6-3 to TRBJ1-1; TRBD1 is a possible D gene (5 bases). Germline-derived CDR1 and CDR2 are MNHEY and SVGEGT. Between the trimmed V and J ends, which lost 7 bases and 1 base, there was a span of 13 bases. This CDR3 contains 14 residues. CDR3 sequence: CASTPKGKNTEAFF. In DNA form, the CDR3 reads TGTGCCAGCACCCCCAAGGGGAAGAACACTGAAGCTTTCTTT.

This clonotype has a handful of counts. The chain carries TRBV2 and TRBJ2-4; 7 bases are a match to TRBD1. Germline V gives CDR1 SNHLY, CDR2 FYNNEI. Germline trimming cut 6 bases from V and 0 bases from J; bases unmatched to any gene: 5. CDR3 size: 15 residues. CDR3 in amino acids: CASRGQSLAKNIQYF. The CDR3 DNA reads TGTGCCAGCAGGGGACAGTCTCTAGCCAAAAACATTCAGTACTTC.

This clonotype has just a few counts. V and J are TRBV27 and TRBJ2-3; unclear D gene. CDR1 is MNHEY, CDR2 SMNVEV, per germline (reference sequence). Deletions cut 8 bases from V and 3 bases from J, with 15 bases between. The CDR3 loop spans 14 amino acids. The CDR3 nucleotides read TGTGCCAGCGCTGGACCCTTTGGGACAGATACGCAGTATTTT. It translates to CASAGPFGTDTQYF.

This clonotype was detected many times. V gene TRBV7-8 combines with J gene TRBJ2-1; TRBD1 matches 8 bases. The CDR3 runs to 16 residues. CDR1 and CDR2 from the germline V gene are SGHVS and FQNEAQ. With 1 base clipped from V and 6 bases from J, the junction kept 8 bases outside the gene matches. The CDR3 coding sequence is TGTGCCAGCAGCTTAGTCCCAGGGGGCAAGACCAATGAGCAGTTCTTC. The encoded protein is CASSLVPGGKTNEQFF.

The chain employs TRBV7-2 and TRBJ1-2; no clear D gene. This CDR3 comprises 15 residues. V was trimmed by 3 bases and J by 8 bases, leaving 19 bases between them. Germline V gives CDR1 SGHTA, CDR2 FQGNSA. CDR3 residues: CASSFPETRAGGYTF. The CDR3 nucleotides are TGTGCCAGCAGCTTCCCCGAGACTCGCGCTGGGGGCTACACCTTC.